The T cell receptor (beta chain) described here comes from a study of CD4 and CD8 cells across lung adenocarcinoma regions. TCRdb called the PCR reads again in MiXCR, with one record for every CDR3 protein. The data hold about 3,000 distinct CDR3 sequences, with around two thirds observed a single time. Localized lung adenocarcinoma, a non-small cell lung cancer, affected the donors. CDR1 is MNHNS, CDR2 SASEGT, per germline. V lost 6 bases, J lost 5 bases, and 19 bases lay in between. The CDR3 spans 15 residues. This clonotype is labeled medium-sized (0.01 to 0.1%). The chain employs TRBV6-1 and TRBJ1-1; D may be TRBD1 (6 bases). The receptor was isolated from a male donor with lung adenocarcinoma. The CD4 and CD8 labels of this study may be unreliable. Material for sequencing was CD4+ T cells from the margin of a lung tumor. The CDR3 spells CASRKDRFKGTEAFF. The CDR3 DNA sequence: TGTGCCAGCAGGAAAGACAGGTTTAAGGGTACTGAAGCTTTCTTT.